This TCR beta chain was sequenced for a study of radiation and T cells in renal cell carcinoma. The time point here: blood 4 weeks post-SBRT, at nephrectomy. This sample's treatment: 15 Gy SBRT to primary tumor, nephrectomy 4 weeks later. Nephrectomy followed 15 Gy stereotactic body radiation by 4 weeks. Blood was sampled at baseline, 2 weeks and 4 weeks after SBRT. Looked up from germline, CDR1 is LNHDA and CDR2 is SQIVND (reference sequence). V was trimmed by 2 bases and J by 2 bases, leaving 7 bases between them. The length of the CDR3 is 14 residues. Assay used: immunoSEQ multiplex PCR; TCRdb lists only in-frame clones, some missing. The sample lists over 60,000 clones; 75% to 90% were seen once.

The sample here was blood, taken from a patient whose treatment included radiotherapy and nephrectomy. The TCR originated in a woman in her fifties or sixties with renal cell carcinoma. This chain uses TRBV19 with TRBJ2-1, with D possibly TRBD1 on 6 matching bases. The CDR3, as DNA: TGTGCCAGTAGTATATGGGGGCCCTACAATGAGCAGTTCTTC. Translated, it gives CASSIWGPYNEQFF.